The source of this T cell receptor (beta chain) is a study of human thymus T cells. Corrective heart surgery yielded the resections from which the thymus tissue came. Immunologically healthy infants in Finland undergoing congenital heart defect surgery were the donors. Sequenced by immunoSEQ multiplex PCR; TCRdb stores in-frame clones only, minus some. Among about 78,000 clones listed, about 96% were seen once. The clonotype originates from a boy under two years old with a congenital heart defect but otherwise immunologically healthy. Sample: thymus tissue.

Here the CDR3 reads CAWSGQGGYNEKLFF. The CDR3 DNA sequence: TGTGCCTGGAGTGGACAGGGTGGCTATAATGAAAAACTGTTTTTT. V is TRBV30 and J is TRBJ1-4; 7 nucleotides agree with TRBD1. The CDR3 is 15 amino acids. Trimming removed 1 base from V and 4 bases from J; junction bases left unmatched: 6. Germline-derived CDR1 and CDR2 are GTSNPN and SVGIG (reference sequence).